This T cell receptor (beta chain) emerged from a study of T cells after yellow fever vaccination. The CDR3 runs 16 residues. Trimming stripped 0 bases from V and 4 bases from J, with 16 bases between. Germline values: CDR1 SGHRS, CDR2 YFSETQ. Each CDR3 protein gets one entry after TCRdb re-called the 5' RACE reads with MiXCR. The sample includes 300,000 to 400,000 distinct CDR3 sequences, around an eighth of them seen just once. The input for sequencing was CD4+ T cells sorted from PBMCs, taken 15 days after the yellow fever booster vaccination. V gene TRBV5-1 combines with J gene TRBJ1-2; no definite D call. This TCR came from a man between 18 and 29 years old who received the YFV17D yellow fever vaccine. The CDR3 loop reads CASSLGEGLSVYGYTF. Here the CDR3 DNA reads TGCGCCAGCAGCTTGGGCGAGGGTCTCTCCGTCTATGGCTACACCTTC. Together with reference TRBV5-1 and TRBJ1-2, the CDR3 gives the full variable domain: KAGVTQTPRYLIKTRGQQVTLSCSPISGHRSVSWYQQTPGQGLQFLFEYFSETQRNKGNFPGRFSGRQFSNSRSEMNVSTLELGDSALYLCASSLGEGLSVYGYTFGSGTRLTVV.